Listed here are 2 T cell receptor beta chains from one sample, sequenced in a study of cytomegalovirus exposure and HLA in healthy donors. The PCR used 60 Vbeta and 13 Jbeta primers. The protocol was immunoSEQ multiplex PCR, while the TCRdb copy is restricted to in-frame clones and leaves out a portion. The sample has 200,000 to 250,000 clones, under 70% seen once; the top ten hold about 2.5%. Input material: PBMCs. Receptors were obtained from a man aged 35-49 years in good health and CMV-seropositive.

The chain joins TRBV10-1 to TRBJ1-1; perhaps TRBD1 as D (5 bases). The CDR3 has 15 residues. V lost 6 bases, J lost 6 bases, and 20 bases lay in between. CDR1 is WNHNN and CDR2 is SYGVQD in the germline V gene (reference sequence). Here the CDR3 reads CASSPSSGDFAEAFF. CDR3 coding DNA: TGCGCCAGCAGCCCGAGTTCGGGGGATTTTGCTGAAGCTTTCTTT.

This clone was observed a few times. The chain couples TRBV4-1 to TRBJ1-4; 8 bases map to TRBD1. Germline trimming cut 0 bases from V and 5 bases from J; bases unmatched to any gene: 8. The CDR3 consists of 17 residues. Germline V CDR1 and CDR2: MGHRA, YSYEKL. CDR3 loop: CASSQELKQGVNEKLFF. DNA of the CDR3: TGCGCCAGCAGCCAAGAATTAAAACAGGGGGTGAATGAAAAACTGTTTTTT.